Described below is a single T cell receptor beta chain sequence and its context. Its antigen is currently unknown. The sample carries other DNA sequences with the same CDR3. This entry belongs to a study of shared clonotypes between healthy human individuals. CDR1 is SGHRS, CDR2 YFSETQ, per germline. V gave up 0 bases and J gave up 4 bases, with 13 bases separating them. The length of the CDR3 is 15 residues. General study points: The expectation was that sequencing depth would affect clonotype sharing among donors.

This was a deep-level run. The assay was immunoSEQ multiplex PCR, and TCRdb's table has in-frame clones only and misses some. The repertoire includes some 480,000 clones, around 79% of them detected once, and roughly 12% sits in the top ten. The rearrangement uses TRBV5-1 and TRBJ1-1; possibly TRBD1 for D (5 bases). This TCR was sampled from a woman aged 40-49 years in good health. Some clones in this sample may be carry-over from other donors' samples. Specimen: PBMCs. CDR3 nucleotides: TGCGCCAGCAGCTTGGGTCCAGGGCAGGGCACTGAAGCTTTCTTT. Residues: CASSLGPGQGTEAFF.